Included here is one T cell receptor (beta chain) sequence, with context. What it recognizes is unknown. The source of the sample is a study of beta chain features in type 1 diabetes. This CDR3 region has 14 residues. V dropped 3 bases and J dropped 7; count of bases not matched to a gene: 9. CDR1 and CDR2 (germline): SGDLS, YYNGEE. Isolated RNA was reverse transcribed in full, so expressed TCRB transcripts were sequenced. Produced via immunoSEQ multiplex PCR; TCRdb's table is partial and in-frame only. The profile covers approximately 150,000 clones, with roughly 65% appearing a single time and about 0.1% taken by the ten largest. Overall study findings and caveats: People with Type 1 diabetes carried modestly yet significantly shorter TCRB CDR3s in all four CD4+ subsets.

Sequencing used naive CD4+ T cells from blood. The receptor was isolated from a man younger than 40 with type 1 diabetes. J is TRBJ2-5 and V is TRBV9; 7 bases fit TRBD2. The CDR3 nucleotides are TGTGCCAGCAGCGCAACGGGACTATTAACGACCCAGTACTTC. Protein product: CASSATGLLTTQYF.